These T cell receptor beta chains were read from a single sample in a study of blood T cell repertoires in COVID-19. Produced via immunoSEQ multiplex PCR; TCRdb's table is partial and in-frame only. The sample holds 190,000 or so clones; just under 85% are singletons and the top ten take around 0.93%. The sequenced sample was peripheral blood. These receptors came from a man aged 55-75 years with COVID-19, enrolled during active disease. CDR3s include the opening cysteine and the closing phenylalanine or tryptophan. The order of the fields is J gene, D gene, clone size, V gene, CDR3 DNA, CDR3 protein. The D gene is left open where the match is weak. Clone size is not always given. Where it is, it says once, few, many or a class for expanded clones.

J gene: TRBJ2-3
D gene: TRBD2
clone size: -
V gene: TRBV15
CDR3 DNA: TGTGCCACCAGCATCGGACTAGCGGGCACAGATACGCAGTATTTT
CDR3 protein: CATSIGLAGTDTQYF

J gene: TRBJ1-2
D gene: TRBD1
clone size: -
V gene: TRBV6-2/TRBV6-3
CDR3 DNA: TGTGCCAGCAGTTACGAGACAGGGGATAGCTATGGCTACACCTTC
CDR3 protein: CASSYETGDSYGYTF

J gene: TRBJ2-2
D gene: TRBD2
clone size: -
V gene: TRBV5-6
CDR3 DNA: TGTGCCAGCAGCCGGGACTACGCGAACACCGGGGAGCTGTTTTTT
CDR3 protein: CASSRDYANTGELFF

J gene: TRBJ2-2
D gene: TRBD2
clone size: -
V gene: TRBV3-1/TRBV3-2
CDR3 DNA: TGTGCCAGCAGCCAAGCGGACAGCGGGAGTTCCGGGGAGCTGTTTTTT
CDR3 protein: CASSQADSGSSGELFF

J gene: TRBJ1-2
D gene: -
clone size: once
V gene: TRBV19
CDR3 DNA: TGTGCCAGTAGTATCCACTCGAGACAGGCAACTAACTATGGCTACACCTTC
CDR3 protein: CASSIHSRQATNYGYTF

J gene: TRBJ1-6
D gene: TRBD1
clone size: -
V gene: TRBV19
CDR3 DNA: TGTGCCAGTAGTTGGGACAGCCGGAGGAATTCACCCCTCCACTTT
CDR3 protein: CASSWDSRRNSPLHF

J gene: TRBJ2-1
D gene: -
clone size: -
V gene: TRBV6-2/TRBV6-3
CDR3 DNA: TGTGCCAGCAGTTACCCACCGTGGACACCCTCCTACAATGAGCAGTTCTTC
CDR3 protein: CASSYPPWTPSYNEQFF

J gene: TRBJ1-4
D gene: -
clone size: -
V gene: TRBV29-1
CDR3 DNA: TGCAGCGCAGAAGCGTATGAAAAACTGTTTTTT
CDR3 protein: CSAEAYEKLFF

J gene: TRBJ1-5
D gene: -
clone size: -
V gene: TRBV27
CDR3 DNA: TGTGCCAGCAGTCCTGGGGGAGGGATCGAGGGCAATCAGCCCCAGCATTTT
CDR3 protein: CASSPGGGIEGNQPQHF

J gene: TRBJ2-5
D gene: TRBD2
clone size: -
V gene: TRBV4-1
CDR3 DNA: TGCGCCAGCAGCTACGGACTAGCGGGAGAGTCAGAGACCCAGTACTTC
CDR3 protein: CASSYGLAGESETQYF

J gene: TRBJ2-3
D gene: -
clone size: -
V gene: TRBV11-2
CDR3 DNA: TGTGCCAGCAGCTTACGCGGGGATTTCGGGGCAGATACGCAGTATTTT
CDR3 protein: CASSLRGDFGADTQYF

J gene: TRBJ2-3
D gene: -
clone size: -
V gene: TRBV28
CDR3 DNA: TGTGCCAGCAGTCCCGGGACTTTCCGACGCTCAGATACGCAGTATTTT
CDR3 protein: CASSPGTFRRSDTQYF

J gene: TRBJ1-4
D gene: -
clone size: once
V gene: TRBV27
CDR3 DNA: TGTGCCAGCTGGCGAACAGGGACGGAAAAACTGTTTTTT
CDR3 protein: CASWRTGTEKLFF

J gene: TRBJ2-5
D gene: -
clone size: -
V gene: TRBV5-1
CDR3 DNA: TGCGCCAGCAGCTCCACAGGGAACGGGGAGACCCAGTACTTC
CDR3 protein: CASSSTGNGETQYF

J gene: TRBJ1-2
D gene: TRBD1
clone size: -
V gene: TRBV11-2
CDR3 DNA: TGTGCCAGCAGCTTAGAAGGGGGGACAGAGACTTATGGCTACACCTTC
CDR3 protein: CASSLEGGTETYGYTF

J gene: TRBJ2-1
D gene: TRBD2
clone size: -
V gene: TRBV19
CDR3 DNA: TGTGCCAGTAGTATATTGACTAGCGGAACGAATGAGCAGTTCTTC
CDR3 protein: CASSILTSGTNEQFF

J gene: TRBJ2-2
D gene: TRBD2
clone size: -
V gene: TRBV28
CDR3 DNA: TGTGCCAGCAGGATCTTCGGGACTAGTAACACCGGGGAGCTGTTTTTT
CDR3 protein: CASRIFGTSNTGELFF

J gene: TRBJ1-1
D gene: -
clone size: -
V gene: TRBV18
CDR3 DNA: TGTGCCAGCTCACCACGGGAGAGGAACACTGAAGCTTTCTTT
CDR3 protein: CASSPRERNTEAFF

J gene: TRBJ1-6
D gene: TRBD1
clone size: -
V gene: TRBV4-3
CDR3 DNA: TGCGCCAGCAGCCAAGATGGGACAGGGGGTTCACCCCTCCACTTT
CDR3 protein: CASSQDGTGGSPLHF

J gene: TRBJ2-1
D gene: TRBD2
clone size: -
V gene: TRBV3-1/TRBV3-2
CDR3 DNA: TGTGCCAGCAGTCTTCGGCGACTAGCAGGCGGAGAGGAGCAGTTCTTC
CDR3 protein: CASSLRRLAGGEEQFF

J gene: TRBJ1-1
D gene: -
clone size: -
V gene: TRBV3-1/TRBV3-2
CDR3 DNA: TGTGCCAGCAGCCTTGGGGAGGGGGAAGCTTTCTTT
CDR3 protein: CASSLGEGEAFF

J gene: TRBJ1-1
D gene: -
clone size: -
V gene: TRBV5-1
CDR3 DNA: TGCGCCAGCAGCTTGTCAGGGCCCGGATCCAACACTGAAGCTTTCTTT
CDR3 protein: CASSLSGPGSNTEAFF

J gene: TRBJ2-1
D gene: -
clone size: -
V gene: TRBV9
CDR3 DNA: TGTGCCAGCAGTCGCGTCTCTCAATACAATGAGCAGTTCTTC
CDR3 protein: CASSRVSQYNEQFF

J gene: TRBJ1-4
D gene: -
clone size: -
V gene: TRBV3-1/TRBV3-2
CDR3 DNA: TGTGCCAGCAGCCAAGTTCCGGGGAATGAAAAACTGTTTTTT
CDR3 protein: CASSQVPGNEKLFF

J gene: TRBJ2-5
D gene: TRBD2
clone size: -
V gene: TRBV3-1/TRBV3-2
CDR3 DNA: TGTGCCAGCAGCCGTGGGGGGGTGGAGACTCAGTACTTC
CDR3 protein: CASSRGGVETQYF

J gene: TRBJ2-3
D gene: TRBD2
clone size: -
V gene: TRBV5-6
CDR3 DNA: TGTGCCAGCAGCTTTGTTGGGACTAGCGGGAGCACAGATACGCAGTATTTT
CDR3 protein: CASSFVGTSGSTDTQYF

J gene: TRBJ1-2
D gene: -
clone size: few
V gene: TRBV30
CDR3 DNA: TGTGCCTGCGGGAGGGACTATGGCTACACCTTC
CDR3 protein: CACGRDYGYTF

J gene: TRBJ2-1
D gene: TRBD2
clone size: -
V gene: TRBV9
CDR3 DNA: TGTGCCAGCAGCGCGACTAGCAAAAATTACAATGAGCAGTTCTTC
CDR3 protein: CASSATSKNYNEQFF

J gene: TRBJ1-5
D gene: -
clone size: -
V gene: TRBV2
CDR3 DNA: TGTGCCAGCAGTGAGAGTAATCAGCCCCAGCATTTT
CDR3 protein: CASSESNQPQHF

J gene: TRBJ1-5
D gene: -
clone size: -
V gene: TRBV6-5
CDR3 DNA: TGTGCCAGCAGTTACTCGAGGTGGCGGGGCAATCAGCCCCAGCATTTT
CDR3 protein: CASSYSRWRGNQPQHF

J gene: TRBJ2-3
D gene: TRBD2
clone size: -
V gene: TRBV24-1
CDR3 DNA: TGTGCCACCGCCCCCTCTCTAGCGGGAGGAGATACGCAGTATTTT
CDR3 protein: CATAPSLAGGDTQYF

J gene: TRBJ1-2
D gene: TRBD1
clone size: few
V gene: TRBV5-1
CDR3 DNA: TGCGCCAGCAGCTTGGGCGGGACAGGCGATGGCTACACCTTC
CDR3 protein: CASSLGGTGDGYTF

J gene: TRBJ1-5
D gene: -
clone size: -
V gene: TRBV19
CDR3 DNA: TGTGCCAGTAGTATAGGAGTCGTTTGGAGGGGTGGACAGCCCCAGCATTTT
CDR3 protein: CASSIGVVWRGGQPQHF

J gene: TRBJ1-6
D gene: TRBD1
clone size: -
V gene: TRBV27
CDR3 DNA: TGTGCCAGCAAAAGGGGGCAGCCCTCGGGGAATTCACCCCTCCACTTT
CDR3 protein: CASKRGQPSGNSPLHF

J gene: TRBJ1-1
D gene: -
clone size: -
V gene: TRBV5-1
CDR3 DNA: TGCGCCAGCACCCCGCCGGACATGAACACTGAAGCTTTCTTT
CDR3 protein: CASTPPDMNTEAFF

J gene: TRBJ1-1
D gene: -
clone size: -
V gene: TRBV18
CDR3 DNA: TGTGCCAGCTCACTCCTACGACCGGGGAACACTGAAGCTTTCTTT
CDR3 protein: CASSLLRPGNTEAFF

J gene: TRBJ1-1
D gene: -
clone size: once
V gene: TRBV6-6
CDR3 DNA: TGTGCCAGCAGTTACAGGGAGGGCGGGAACGCTGAAGCTTTCTTT
CDR3 protein: CASSYREGGNAEAFF

J gene: TRBJ2-3
D gene: TRBD2
clone size: -
V gene: TRBV6-5
CDR3 DNA: TGTGCCGCGGGGGATACAGTGGATACGCAGTATTTT
CDR3 protein: CAAGDTVDTQYF

J gene: TRBJ1-5
D gene: -
clone size: -
V gene: TRBV30
CDR3 DNA: TGTGCCTGGAGTACAGGGAGCAATCAGCCCCAGCATTTT
CDR3 protein: CAWSTGSNQPQHF

J gene: TRBJ1-4
D gene: -
clone size: -
V gene: TRBV5-4
CDR3 DNA: TGTGCCAGCAGCTTGGCCGGCTCAGGGTTTAAACTGTTTTTT
CDR3 protein: CASSLAGSGFKLFF

J gene: TRBJ1-4
D gene: -
clone size: -
V gene: TRBV5-1
CDR3 DNA: TGCGCCAGCAGCTTAGGGGGGGCGAATGTCGAAAAACTGTTTTTT
CDR3 protein: CASSLGGANVEKLFF

J gene: TRBJ2-6
D gene: TRBD1
clone size: -
V gene: TRBV9
CDR3 DNA: TGTGCCAGCAATGTCAACGATGGGGGACCAGGGGGATCTGGGGCCAACGTCCTGACTTTC
CDR3 protein: CASNVNDGGPGGSGANVLTF

J gene: TRBJ2-2
D gene: -
clone size: -
V gene: TRBV6-2/TRBV6-3
CDR3 DNA: TGTGCCAGCAGCTGGACAGTGAACACCGGGGAGCTGTTTTTT
CDR3 protein: CASSWTVNTGELFF

J gene: TRBJ1-5
D gene: TRBD1
clone size: -
V gene: TRBV27
CDR3 DNA: TGTGCCAGCAGTTCACAGGGGCCCAATCAGCCCCAGCATTTT
CDR3 protein: CASSSQGPNQPQHF

J gene: TRBJ1-2
D gene: -
clone size: once
V gene: TRBV19
CDR3 DNA: TGTGCCAGTACCCCACCCCGTGGCAGTAACTATGGCTACACCTTC
CDR3 protein: CASTPPRGSNYGYTF

J gene: TRBJ1-1
D gene: TRBD1
clone size: -
V gene: TRBV9
CDR3 DNA: TGTGCCAGCAGCAGACGACAGGGTCAGAACACTGAAGCTTTCTTT
CDR3 protein: CASSRRQGQNTEAFF

J gene: TRBJ1-1
D gene: -
clone size: -
V gene: TRBV30
CDR3 DNA: TGTGCCTGGAGTGTGTGGCGGCCGATGAACACTGAAGCTTTCTTT
CDR3 protein: CAWSVWRPMNTEAFF

J gene: TRBJ1-1
D gene: -
clone size: once
V gene: TRBV7-2
CDR3 DNA: TGTGCCAGCAGCTTAGATGCTGGACAGAAAGCTTTCTTT
CDR3 protein: CASSLDAGQKAFF

J gene: TRBJ2-5
D gene: -
clone size: -
V gene: TRBV9
CDR3 DNA: TGTGCCAGCAGTCTACTCGGGCAGGGGAAGGGGACCCAGTACTTC
CDR3 protein: CASSLLGQGKGTQYF

J gene: TRBJ1-1
D gene: -
clone size: -
V gene: TRBV5-5
CDR3 DNA: TGTGCCAGCAGCTTGGGGAGTTCGGACAAAGCTTTCTTT
CDR3 protein: CASSLGSSDKAFF

J gene: TRBJ2-7
D gene: TRBD1
clone size: -
V gene: TRBV2
CDR3 DNA: TGTGCCAGCAGTGGGGTAGGGACAGGCCCTTCCGGGGACGAGCAGTACTTC
CDR3 protein: CASSGVGTGPSGDEQYF

J gene: TRBJ2-2
D gene: TRBD1
clone size: -
V gene: TRBV19
CDR3 DNA: TGTGCCAGTCGGCCCGGGACAGGGGGCAGCGGGGAGCTGTTTTTT
CDR3 protein: CASRPGTGGSGELFF

J gene: TRBJ1-2
D gene: -
clone size: -
V gene: TRBV7-8
CDR3 DNA: TGTGCCAGCAGCTTAGGCAGGGAGGGTGGCTACACCTTC
CDR3 protein: CASSLGREGGYTF

J gene: TRBJ2-1
D gene: -
clone size: -
V gene: TRBV5-1
CDR3 DNA: TGCGCCAGCAAGGGGGTGGGTGAGCAGTTCTTC
CDR3 protein: CASKGVGEQFF

J gene: TRBJ1-1
D gene: -
clone size: once
V gene: TRBV13
CDR3 DNA: TGTGCCTCCCGGGGGGGGTGGCCTGAAGCTTTCTTT
CDR3 protein: CASRGGWPEAFF

J gene: TRBJ2-7
D gene: -
clone size: -
V gene: TRBV29-1
CDR3 DNA: TGCAGCGTTTGGCAGGGGATTGGAGAGCAGTACTTC
CDR3 protein: CSVWQGIGEQYF

J gene: TRBJ1-4
D gene: TRBD1
clone size: -
V gene: TRBV3-1/TRBV3-2
CDR3 DNA: TGTGCCAGCAGCCTTACAGGGGGGAATGAAAAACTGTTTTTT
CDR3 protein: CASSLTGGNEKLFF